What follows describes a single T cell receptor (beta chain). The specificity of this receptor is unknown. No qualities accompany the bases; no much larger clone lies one base away. Using the deep immunoSEQ assay, TCR CDR3 regions were amplified from genomic DNA by multiplex PCR. Extracted genomic DNA from each cell subset was distributed evenly across all wells of several immunoSEQ 96-well plates, and each plate was treated as a replicate. For sorted subsets, about 220 ng of genomic DNA, equivalent to roughly 33,000 T cell genomes, went into each replicate PCR. Purified libraries were quantified with a Qubit 3.0 fluorometer, sized on a Bioanalyzer 2100, and re-quantified with the KAPA Library Quantification kit. Every immunoSEQ 96-well plate was sequenced on a separate single-read 150-cycle Illumina NextSeq 550 flow cell. The authors' analysis ran thus. Because the immunoSEQ output held only junctional sequences and lacked quality scores, the filtering could not match the filtering applied to full-length reads. Sequences were annotated with PyIR, a Python wrapper for IgBLAST v1.9, using IMGT germline references to assign V/J genes and CDR3. Reads with weak V/J assignments (E-value above 1e-6), missing CDR3, stop codons, out-of-frame junctions, or ambiguous translated residues were removed. A V3J clonotype was defined by an identical inferred V gene, J gene, and CDR3 amino acid sequence. To compute the percentage overlap between repertoires, the number of shared unique clonotypes was divided by the size of the smaller repertoire. Repertoire richness was assessed with RTK rarefaction, the Chao1 estimator, and Recon v2.1 estimates of unobserved clonotypes. OLGA was used to compute generation probabilities for all TCRbeta clonotypes that the gDNA method yielded from a few donors. The source is immuneACCESS, and TCRdb retained only in-frame sequences with V and J called. Part of the clones is not carried over; for the studies checked, unresolved V genes explain less than half of this, and the remainder is unexplained. D and trimming come from the DNA, and the V and J calls and clone size come from that table. The sample profile shows about 2 million clones; around 96% of them were found once. 1% to 1.3% of the sample belongs to the ten largest clones.

V lost 4 bases and J lost 2 bases; the stretch between them is 18 bases long. Per the germline V gene, SGHRS is the CDR1 and YFSETQ is the CDR2. Its CDR3 holds 16 amino acids, cysteine through phenylalanine. Only the CDR3 DNA is retained, 48 bases long and in frame from the first base. This record comes from a study of shared clonotypes between healthy human individuals (dated by TCRdb to 2020 to 2022). Notes on the research overall: The cohort comprised a couple of women and a few men aged 18 to 49 years. Blood TCR repertoires of roughly five healthy adults were deeply sequenced to estimate repertoire size and the extent of clonotype sharing between individuals. Each donor's leukapheresis produced roughly between roughly 0.94 and 9.5 billion PBMCs. For each donor, three plates each were used for CD4 naive and CD4 memory, two plates were used for CD8 naive, and one plate was used for CD8 memory. Libraries were prepared and TCR repertoires were sequenced by different laboratories using diverse techniques, in order to increase sequencing depth and limit assay-specific biases. Points the paper makes about the study in general: Sharing across a handful of donors was observed for approximately 4.6% of naive CD4, over 3% of naive CD8, 2% to 2.5% of memory CD4, and around 0.4% of memory CD8 clonotypes. Clonotypes shared by all four sorted-subset donors showed higher generation probabilities than non-shared clonotypes. Naive subsets generally had larger estimated clonotype richness than memory subsets. Only blood was sampled, and tissue TCR repertoires likely differ from those in blood. The genetic and exposure-history diversity represented was limited by the small number of donors. Pairwise subsampling indicated that sequencing depth was expected to affect the degree of clonotype sharing among donors. Even with the large sequencing depth, rarefaction of the sorted-subset datasets indicated that sequencing was incomplete.

For the CD8 naive samples, CD45RO-negative cells were positively selected for CCR7, yielding a CD45RA+CCR7+ population from which TemRA cells were excluded. The donors were healthy, HIV-negative adults who had no recently reported acute infections or vaccinations. Every donor was a Caucasian adult living in Nashville, Tennessee, USA. Blood was obtained by leukapheresis, after which PBMCs were separated by Ficoll-Histopaque density gradient centrifugation and cryopreserved in liquid nitrogen vapor phase. Analytical flow cytometry was used to check the purity and quantity of every magnetically sorted T cell population. Each sorted fraction had its genomic DNA isolated and then quantified by UV absorbance on a Nanodrop 2000c.

The TCR comes from a man younger than 35 in good health. The V and J segments used are TRBV5-1 and TRBJ1-1; the best D guess is TRBD1, with 6 bases matching. The sample comprised naive CD8+ T cells sorted from blood. Taken with the paper, the label for cell subset or site translates to: CD45RA+CCR7+. The CDR3 protein is CASSPPDSLLNTEAFF. The nucleotide sequence reads TGCGCCAGCAGCCCCCCGGACAGTTTACTTAACACTGAAGCTTTCTTT.